Listed below are T cell receptor beta chains from one sample, sequenced in a study of control samples from healthy donors and cancer patients. Sequencing used immunoSEQ multiplex PCR; TCRdb keeps in-frame clones, though not all of them. The table lists around 200,000 clones, about 93% of them singletons, with approximately 1.5% in the top ten. The sequenced material came from blood. The receptors originated from a man aged 18 to 35 in good health. Each CDR3 is given without its conserved first and last residue. Only some rows state a clone size, as once, few, many or a class for expanded clones.

- TRBJ2-1 TRBV5-1 ASSLFWMKSRPNEQF
once TRBJ1-2 TRBV7-9 ASSLVSTGVEGYT
- TRBJ2-3 TRBV2 ASSEGSGDTQY
- TRBJ2-7 TRBV25-1 ASSQGQTYEQY
- TRBJ1-2 TRBV9 ASSVVSGGGPE
- TRBJ1-2 TRBV28 ASSSRYGYT
- TRBJ1-5 TRBV4-1 ASSLAFNQPQH
- TRBJ1-5 TRBV6-6 ASSYNRGFSNQPQH
few TRBJ1-6 TRBV6-6 ASIYSHGVGDSPLH
- TRBJ1-3 TRBV3-1/TRBV3-2 ASSQGAGGVISGNTIY
- TRBJ1-5 TRBV3-1/TRBV3-2 ASSQDRQGGQPQH
- TRBJ2-2 TRBV5-6 ASRELTNTGELF
- TRBJ1-4 TRBV2 ASSDKGLTEKLF
- TRBJ1-5 TRBV5-6 ASTTWGDSNQPQH
- TRBJ2-7 TRBV12-5 ASGAYEQY
- TRBJ2-7 TRBV6-5 ASDRGRTYEQY
few TRBJ1-5 TRBV12-5 ASGLVQDGQGASNQPQH
- TRBJ1-1 TRBV5-8 ASSLRRPNTEAF
- TRBJ1-5 TRBV24-1 ATSDLTGQGRRSQPQH
- TRBJ1-4 TRBV29-1 SVEGGDGREKLF
- TRBJ2-7 TRBV24-1 ATSSWTRPYEQY
- TRBJ1-1 TRBV2 ASMAPEAF
- TRBJ2-3 TRBV6-4 ASSASRTDTQY
once TRBJ2-5 TRBV19 ASMSTGGMDAETQY
- TRBJ1-5 TRBV19 ASSIAVGGKVKQPQH
- TRBJ1-4 TRBV6-5 ASSSGGTGGEKLF
- TRBJ1-6 TRBV5-1 ASSSRDFVNSPLH
- TRBJ2-6 TRBV3-1/TRBV3-2 ASSPTLAHSGANVLT
- TRBJ2-3 TRBV4-2 ASSQDPYGGGVTDTQY
- TRBJ1-4 TRBV2 ASSERESKLF
- TRBJ2-3 TRBV9 ASSEGEITDTQY
- TRBJ2-3 TRBV7-9 ASSWRTGVSTDTQY
- TRBJ1-3 TRBV30 AWSVQPGNTIY
- TRBJ2-2 TRBV5-1 ASSLVGGQNTGELF
- TRBJ2-5 TRBV4-2 ASSQDYRGETQY
- TRBJ1-4 TRBV9 ASSVAGGFNEKLF
- TRBJ1-3 TRBV3-1/TRBV3-2 ASSQADRWGNTIY
once TRBJ2-7 TRBV6-5 ASARGTVY
- TRBJ2-1 TRBV3-1/TRBV3-2 ASSQVLQANNEQF
- TRBJ1-6 TRBV30 AWTGGTGGFSSPLH
- TRBJ2-2 TRBV6-2/TRBV6-3 ASSYSSDPGELF
- TRBJ1-4 TRBV30 AWSVGGGREKLF
- TRBJ1-6 TRBV7-2 ASSLVRSNSPLH
- TRBJ2-5 TRBV3-1/TRBV3-2 AVGGTGETQY
- TRBJ1-5 TRBV12-5 ASGLEGWGDNQPQH
- TRBJ2-3 TRBV2 TGRSSTDTQY
- TRBJ1-1 TRBV6-2/TRBV6-3 ASSYWGVGSEAF
- TRBJ2-3 TRBV5-5 ASSPSGPDTQY
- TRBJ1-1 TRBV3-1/TRBV3-2 ASSQETGRGTAGWGDMNTEAF
- TRBJ1-1 TRBV19 ATGTGNTEAF